These T cell receptor beta chains were read from a single sample in a study of neoadjuvant anti-PD-1 for oral cavity cancer. Clones were read by immunoSEQ multiplex PCR, and TCRdb kept only the in-frame ones, dropping some. The table lists around 15,000 clones, roughly two thirds of them singletons. The source was PBMCs, collected before nivolumab (anti-PD-1) treatment. The receptors come from a person aged 35-79 years with oral cavity squamous cell carcinoma. Each CDR3 is given with its conserved first and last residue. Each record gives: D gene, clone size, J gene, V gene, CDR3 protein, CDR3 DNA. A D gene is named only where the DNA matches it firmly. Not all rows give a size; the values are once, few, many and, for expanded clones, a class.

d_call: -
clone_size: -
j_call: TRBJ2-3
v_call: TRBV29-1
cdr3_aa: CSVRHSTDTQYF
cdr3_nt: TGCAGCGTCCGGCATAGCACAGATACGCAGTATTTT

d_call: -
clone_size: -
j_call: TRBJ1-2
v_call: TRBV27
cdr3_aa: CASSPQGFVYGYTF
cdr3_nt: TGTGCCAGCAGTCCCCAAGGGTTCGTCTATGGCTACACCTTC

d_call: -
clone_size: -
j_call: TRBJ1-1
v_call: TRBV5-1
cdr3_aa: CASSLDATEAFF
cdr3_nt: TGCGCCAGCAGCTTGGATGCCACTGAAGCTTTCTTT

d_call: -
clone_size: -
j_call: TRBJ1-2
v_call: TRBV14
cdr3_aa: CASSHRGQGTLNYGYTF
cdr3_nt: TGTGCCAGCAGCCACCGAGGGCAGGGCACTCTTAACTATGGCTACACCTTC

d_call: -
clone_size: few
j_call: TRBJ2-7
v_call: TRBV6-1
cdr3_aa: CASSDPWGGHLEQYF
cdr3_nt: TGTGCCAGCAGTGACCCCTGGGGGGGCCACCTCGAGCAGTACTTC

d_call: TRBD2
clone_size: few
j_call: TRBJ2-2
v_call: TRBV28
cdr3_aa: CASSRTSGKTGELFF
cdr3_nt: TGTGCCAGCAGCCGGACTAGCGGGAAAACCGGGGAGCTGTTTTTT

d_call: TRBD2
clone_size: -
j_call: TRBJ2-5
v_call: TRBV30
cdr3_aa: CARASGNAETQYF
cdr3_nt: TGTGCAAGGGCTAGCGGGAATGCAGAGACCCAGTACTTC

d_call: -
clone_size: once
j_call: TRBJ2-3
v_call: TRBV5-1
cdr3_aa: CASSLGGFTDTQYF
cdr3_nt: TGCGCCAGCAGCTTAGGCGGATTCACAGATACGCAGTATTTT

d_call: -
clone_size: few
j_call: TRBJ1-3
v_call: TRBV7-8
cdr3_aa: CASSLFRPGSSSGNTIYF
cdr3_nt: TGTGCCAGCAGCTTATTTCGGCCAGGCTCGAGCTCTGGAAACACCATATATTTT

d_call: TRBD1
clone_size: -
j_call: TRBJ1-5
v_call: TRBV4-1
cdr3_aa: CASSQEGGQGHQPQHF
cdr3_nt: TGCGCCAGCAGCCAAGAAGGGGGACAGGGGCATCAGCCCCAGCATTTT

d_call: -
clone_size: -
j_call: TRBJ1-4
v_call: TRBV18
cdr3_aa: CASSPQGTGNEKLFF
cdr3_nt: TGTGCCAGCTCACCACAGGGGACGGGGAATGAAAAACTGTTTTTT

d_call: -
clone_size: -
j_call: TRBJ2-7
v_call: TRBV29-1
cdr3_aa: CSVAQGIHSYEQYF
cdr3_nt: TGCAGCGTTGCTCAGGGGATCCACTCCTACGAGCAGTACTTC

d_call: -
clone_size: -
j_call: TRBJ2-7
v_call: TRBV27
cdr3_aa: CASSLSGLPGPYEQYF
cdr3_nt: TGTGCCAGCAGTTTATCGGGACTTCCTGGGCCCTACGAGCAGTACTTC

d_call: TRBD1
clone_size: -
j_call: TRBJ2-4
v_call: TRBV2
cdr3_aa: CAGGTGDIQYF
cdr3_nt: TGTGCCGGGGGGACAGGGGACATTCAGTACTTC

d_call: -
clone_size: -
j_call: TRBJ2-7
v_call: TRBV16
cdr3_aa: CASSQQQAQGGQLYF
cdr3_nt: TGTGCCAGCAGCCAACAACAAGCCCAGGGCGGGCAACTTTACTTC

d_call: -
clone_size: -
j_call: TRBJ1-2
v_call: TRBV19
cdr3_aa: CASSTDGYYGYTF
cdr3_nt: TGTGCCAGTAGTACGGACGGGTACTATGGCTACACCTTC

d_call: -
clone_size: -
j_call: TRBJ1-4
v_call: TRBV2
cdr3_aa: CASSDRELNEKLFF
cdr3_nt: TGTGCCAGCAGTGACCGGGAGCTCAATGAAAAACTGTTTTTT

d_call: TRBD2
clone_size: -
j_call: TRBJ2-3
v_call: TRBV7-3
cdr3_aa: CASSLSAGGPDTQYF
cdr3_nt: TGTGCCAGCAGTTTATCGGCGGGAGGCCCAGATACGCAGTATTTT

d_call: TRBD2
clone_size: once
j_call: TRBJ2-1
v_call: TRBV13
cdr3_aa: CASSLKPLLAGLYNEQFF
cdr3_nt: TGTGCCAGCAGCTTAAAGCCTCTTCTAGCGGGGCTCTACAATGAGCAGTTCTTC

d_call: TRBD1
clone_size: -
j_call: TRBJ2-5
v_call: TRBV29-1
cdr3_aa: CSVKPMTGGRETQYF
cdr3_nt: TGCAGCGTCAAACCAATGACAGGGGGCAGAGAGACCCAGTACTTC

d_call: -
clone_size: once
j_call: TRBJ1-1
v_call: TRBV11-2
cdr3_aa: CASSPGRHTEAFF
cdr3_nt: TGTGCCAGCAGCCCCGGACGGCACACTGAAGCTTTCTTT

d_call: TRBD1
clone_size: once
j_call: TRBJ2-5
v_call: TRBV11-3
cdr3_aa: CASSSSRDSQETQYF
cdr3_nt: TGTGCCAGCAGCTCGTCCCGGGACAGTCAAGAGACCCAGTACTTC

d_call: -
clone_size: -
j_call: TRBJ1-1
v_call: TRBV4-1
cdr3_aa: CASSQDGTGRGEAFF
cdr3_nt: TGCGCCAGCAGCCAGGATGGTACAGGGCGGGGTGAAGCTTTCTTT

d_call: -
clone_size: few
j_call: TRBJ1-2
v_call: TRBV30
cdr3_aa: CAWKSLGINGYTF
cdr3_nt: TGTGCCTGGAAGAGTTTAGGTATCAATGGCTACACCTTC

d_call: -
clone_size: few
j_call: TRBJ2-7
v_call: TRBV9
cdr3_aa: CASSPGEAYEQYF
cdr3_nt: TGTGCCAGCAGCCCAGGGGAAGCCTACGAGCAGTACTTC

d_call: -
clone_size: -
j_call: TRBJ2-7
v_call: TRBV5-1
cdr3_aa: CASSLASGDYEQYF
cdr3_nt: TGCGCCAGCAGCTTGGCCTCGGGGGACTACGAGCAGTACTTC

d_call: -
clone_size: few
j_call: TRBJ2-3
v_call: TRBV5-1
cdr3_aa: CASSLHPGLVDTQYF
cdr3_nt: TGCGCCAGCAGCTTGCACCCCGGACTCGTGGATACGCAGTATTTT

d_call: -
clone_size: -
j_call: TRBJ2-7
v_call: TRBV5-1
cdr3_aa: CASSHPEGYEQYF
cdr3_nt: TGCGCCAGCAGCCATCCGGAGGGATACGAGCAGTACTTC

d_call: -
clone_size: once
j_call: TRBJ2-1
v_call: TRBV2
cdr3_aa: CASAGEGRGFF
cdr3_nt: TGTGCCAGCGCCGGTGAGGGGCGGGGGTTCTTC

d_call: TRBD1
clone_size: few
j_call: TRBJ1-1
v_call: TRBV28
cdr3_aa: CASSSQGGSYGTEAFF
cdr3_nt: TGTGCCAGCAGTTCCCAGGGGGGGTCGTATGGCACTGAAGCTTTCTTT

d_call: -
clone_size: few
j_call: TRBJ2-6
v_call: TRBV15
cdr3_aa: CATSRGGFSGANVLTF
cdr3_nt: TGTGCCACCAGCAGAGGGGGGTTCTCTGGGGCCAACGTCCTGACTTTC

d_call: TRBD1
clone_size: -
j_call: TRBJ2-7
v_call: TRBV6-1
cdr3_aa: CASSVAGTGSQSRLTYEQYF
cdr3_nt: TGTGCCAGCAGTGTCGCCGGGACAGGGAGCCAAAGTAGGCTGACCTACGAGCAGTACTTC

d_call: TRBD1
clone_size: -
j_call: TRBJ1-2
v_call: TRBV29-1
cdr3_aa: CSSGQGDYGYTF
cdr3_nt: TGCAGCTCCGGACAGGGGGACTATGGCTACACCTTC

d_call: TRBD2
clone_size: -
j_call: TRBJ2-6
v_call: TRBV4-2
cdr3_aa: CASSQDSATSGSGANVLTF
cdr3_nt: TGTGCCAGCAGCCAAGATTCGGCGACTAGCGGCTCTGGGGCCAACGTCCTGACTTTC

d_call: -
clone_size: few
j_call: TRBJ2-7
v_call: TRBV27
cdr3_aa: CASNDGYTYEQYF
cdr3_nt: TGTGCCAGCAATGACGGGTATACCTACGAGCAGTACTTC

d_call: -
clone_size: -
j_call: TRBJ2-6
v_call: TRBV6-1
cdr3_aa: CASSDLQGSGANVLTF
cdr3_nt: TGTGCCAGCAGTGACTTACAGGGTTCCGGGGCCAACGTCCTGACTTTC

d_call: -
clone_size: -
j_call: TRBJ2-3
v_call: TRBV7-2
cdr3_aa: CASSGGRMADTQYF
cdr3_nt: TGTGCCAGCAGCGGGGGTCGAATGGCAGATACGCAGTATTTT

d_call: TRBD2
clone_size: few
j_call: TRBJ2-2
v_call: TRBV29-1
cdr3_aa: CSARGLAGGRTGELFF
cdr3_nt: TGCAGCGCCCGGGGACTAGCGGGAGGGCGGACCGGGGAGCTGTTTTTT

d_call: -
clone_size: -
j_call: TRBJ1-5
v_call: TRBV6-5
cdr3_aa: CASSYSTGDQPQHF
cdr3_nt: TGTGCCAGCAGTTACTCGACCGGGGATCAGCCCCAGCATTTT